Listed here are 29 T cell receptor beta chains from one sample, sequenced in a study of T cell responses to AZD1222 COVID-19 vaccine. Profiled with immunoSEQ multiplex PCR; TCRdb holds only in-frame clones, not every one. The sample includes 180,000 or so clones, about 90% of them seen just once. The sample in question was peripheral blood, obtained 28 days after the second dose of the MenACWY control vaccine. The receptors come from an adult who received the MenACWY meningococcal vaccine as a control.

The chain employs TRBV7-9 and TRBJ2-5, with unresolved D. Germline V gene sequence: CDR1 SEHNR, CDR2 FQNEAQ (reference sequence). V dropped 1 base and J dropped 4 bases, with 7 bases sitting between them. The CDR3 length is 13 residues. The chain's CDR3 is CASSLVGRETQYF. The CDR3 bases are TGTGCCAGCAGCTTAGTTGGTAGAGAGACCCAGTACTTC.

The chain has TRBV28 and TRBJ1-2; tentatively, D is TRBD1 (5 bases). This CDR3 region has 13 residues. The V end was cut by 3 bases, the J end by 8 bases, with 13 bases between. The germline CDR1 and CDR2 sequences are MDHEN and SYDVKM. CDR3 sequence: CASSFPRVRGYTF. As DNA, the CDR3 is TGTGCCAGCAGTTTCCCCAGGGTAAGAGGCTACACCTTC.

The V gene is TRBV28, the J gene TRBJ2-7, with D unclear. The V gene's germline CDR1 is MDHEN and CDR2 SYDVKM. Trimming removed 7 bases from V and 4 bases from J, with 11 bases in between. This CDR3 spans 12 amino acids. The CDR3 loop reads CASNTRSYEQYF. As DNA, the CDR3 is TGTGCCAGCAATACTCGGAGTTACGAGCAGTACTTC.

This clone has a handful of counts. The chain couples TRBV20-1 to TRBJ2-1; D unresolved. Looked up from germline, CDR1 is DFQATT and CDR2 is SNEGSKA (reference sequence). The V end lost 3 bases, the J end lost 0 bases, and 12 bases lay between the germline ends. This CDR3 comprises 15 residues. CDR3 sequence: CSASLRFSSYNEQFF. The DNA of the CDR3 is TGCAGTGCTAGTCTTAGATTCAGCTCCTACAATGAGCAGTTCTTC.

V usage is TRBV12-3 or TRBV12-4 and J usage is TRBJ1-1; tentative D call: TRBD1 (6 bases). Trimming cost V 8 bases and J 0 bases, with 10 bases left between them. CDR3 size: 13 residues. CDR3 residues: CASWGLMNTEAFF. Here the CDR3 DNA reads TGTGCCAGCTGGGGGCTCATGAACACTGAAGCTTTCTTT.

The J gene is TRBJ1-2, the V gene TRBV7-8, with D perhaps TRBD1 (6 bases). Germline V gene sequence: CDR1 SGHVS, CDR2 FQNEAQ. V was pared by 2 bases and J by 1 base, with 17 bases between. This CDR3 has 17 residues. This chain's CDR3 is CASSLSGGQAYNYGYTF. CDR3 nucleotide sequence: TGTGCCAGCAGCTTAAGCGGGGGGCAGGCCTATAACTATGGCTACACCTTC.

This clone was recorded a few times. The chain combines TRBV5-4 with TRBJ1-1; 7 nucleotides match TRBD1. Looked up from germline, CDR1 is SGHNT and CDR2 is YYREEE (reference sequence). V trimming: 4 bases; J trimming: 3 bases; junction bases outside the gene matches: 6. This CDR3 spans 14 amino acids. The CDR3 here is CASSLRDSHTEAFF. In DNA form, the CDR3 reads TGTGCCAGCAGCCTCCGGGACAGCCACACTGAAGCTTTCTTT.

This clone was found a few times. The gene calls are TRBV27 and TRBJ2-3; TRBD2 is a possible D gene (5 bases). From germline, CDR1 is MNHEY and CDR2 SMNVEV (reference sequence). V was trimmed by 5 bases and J by 3 bases, leaving 9 bases between them. The CDR3 contains 13 residues. CDR3 coding DNA: TGTGCCAGCAGTCGGACTCGGACAGATACGCAGTATTTT. It specifies CASSRTRTDTQYF.

The table lists this clone with a count of one. The chain joins TRBV2 to TRBJ1-4, with no clear D. The V end lost 3 bases, the J end lost 7 bases, and 12 bases lay between the germline ends. The CDR3 has 14 amino acids. Germline V CDR1 and CDR2: SNHLY, FYNNEI. CDR3 nucleotides: TGTGCCAGCAGTGAGAAGGGTGTTTTTGAAAAACTGTTTTTT. Protein: CASSEKGVFEKLFF.

The genes are TRBV24-1 and TRBJ1-2, with 9 bases that match TRBD1. The V and J ends lost 4 bases and 6 bases, in that order; junction bases with no gene match: 11. CDR3 size: 16 residues. The germline V gene encodes CDR1 KGHDR and CDR2 SFDVKD. Written as DNA, the CDR3 is TGTGCCACCAGTGACCAGGGACAGGGTTCAGTGCATGGCTACACCTTC. This codes for CATSDQGQGSVHGYTF.

The rearrangement uses TRBV7-2 and TRBJ2-3; 10 nucleotides align to TRBD2. The V segment lost 4 bases and the J segment 5 bases; nucleotides outside the gene matches: 3. CDR3 length equals 14 residues. Germline values: CDR1 SGHTA, CDR2 FQGNSA. CDR3 sequence reads: CASSSSGSGDTQYF. In DNA form, the CDR3 reads TGTGCCAGCAGCTCTAGCGGGAGCGGAGATACGCAGTATTTT.

As DNA, the CDR3 is TGTGCCAGCAGCTTGGGGCAGATCTACTATGGCTACACCTTC. This sequence encodes CASSLGQIYYGYTF. The rearrangement uses TRBV5-8 and TRBJ1-2; D ambiguous. V lost 0 bases to trimming and J lost 3 bases, with 9 bases between them. Germline V gene sequence: CDR1 SGHTS, CDR2 YDEGEE. There are 14 residues in the CDR3.

The chain employs TRBV2 and TRBJ1-2, with D possibly TRBD1 on 5 matching bases. The V end was cut by 6 bases, the J end by 1 base, with 15 bases between. The CDR3 runs 15 residues. Germline assignment: CDR1 SNHLY and CDR2 FYNNEI. The CDR3 here is CASRAGGNLNYGYTF. CDR3 bases: TGTGCCAGCAGGGCTGGGGGAAACCTTAACTATGGCTACACCTTC.

The rearrangement links TRBV7-2 to TRBJ2-3, with D possibly being TRBD2 (6 bases). Deletions cut 5 bases from V and 3 bases from J, with 18 bases between. CDR1 is SGHTA and CDR2 is FQGNSA in the germline V gene. The CDR3 is 16 amino acids. CDR3 in amino acids: CASSLGRSALTDTQYF. CDR3 nucleotides: TGTGCCAGCAGCCTGGGGAGGTCAGCATTGACAGATACGCAGTATTTT.

The chain has TRBV19 and TRBJ2-7; a possible D gene is TRBD1 (5 bases). The length of the CDR3 is 14 residues. Trimming cost V 6 bases and J 2 bases, with 14 bases left between them. Per germline, CDR1 LNHDA and CDR2 SQIVND (reference sequence). DNA for the CDR3: TGTGCCAGTAGAAAACAGGACCCCCCCTACGAGCAGTACTTC. The encoded protein is CASRKQDPPYEQYF.

The chain combines TRBV7-2 with TRBJ2-7; D remains ambiguous. The CDR3 runs to 14 residues. Germline loops: CDR1 SGHTA, CDR2 FQGNSA. Trimming left V 5 bases short and J 0 bases short, with 11 bases between. Here the CDR3 DNA reads TGTGCCAGCAGCCTAGGACGGACCTCCTACGAGCAGTACTTC. Translation gives CASSLGRTSYEQYF.

J is TRBJ1-2 and V is TRBV3-1 (or the pseudogene TRBV3-2); 7 positions agree with TRBD1. Losses at the gene ends were 3 bases for V and 6 bases for J; bases not matched to a gene: 10. In germline, CDR1 is LGHDT, CDR2 YNNKEL (reference sequence). The CDR3 runs to 15 residues. The CDR3 region is CASSHEPGTVDGYTF. The DNA for the CDR3 is TGTGCCAGCAGCCATGAACCCGGGACAGTGGATGGCTACACCTTC.

The V call is TRBV19, the J call TRBJ2-7; 11 bases fit TRBD2. This CDR3 has 15 amino acids. With 3 bases clipped from V and 0 bases from J, the junction kept 1 base outside the gene matches. Germline lookup yields CDR1 LNHDA and CDR2 SQIVND (reference sequence). The CDR3 here is CASSILAGGSYEQYF. CDR3 sequence (DNA): TGTGCCAGTAGTATCCTAGCGGGAGGCTCCTACGAGCAGTACTTC.

This sequence joins TRBV5-4 and TRBJ1-1; weak D call: TRBD1 (5 bases). Trimming took 3 bases from V and 4 from J, leaving 13 bases between them. CDR3 size: 14 residues. In germline, CDR1 is SGHNT, CDR2 YYREEE (reference sequence). CDR3 in DNA: TGTGCCAGCAGCTCGGATCTCGGGGGCACTGAAGCTTTCTTT. Its protein product is CASSSDLGGTEAFF.

The chain has TRBV3-1 (or the pseudogene TRBV3-2) and TRBJ2-7, with D perhaps TRBD1 or TRBD2 (5 bases each). CDR1 is LGHDT, CDR2 YNNKEL, per germline (reference sequence). There are 13 residues in the CDR3. The V end was cut by 2 bases, the J end by 5 bases, with 10 bases between. The CDR3 reads CASSQPGRHEQYF. The CDR3 coding sequence is TGTGCCAGCAGCCAACCAGGGAGACACGAGCAGTACTTC.

The chain links TRBV4-2 to TRBJ1-4; TRBD1 matches at 8 bases. Per germline, CDR1 LGHNA and CDR2 YNFKEQ. The CDR3 spans 16 residues. The V gene end was trimmed by 1 base and the J gene end by 3 bases; junction bases not matched to a gene: 4. The CDR3 sequence is CASSQAEDRANEKLFF. CDR3 bases: TGTGCCAGCAGCCAAGCGGAGGACAGGGCTAATGAAAAACTGTTTTTT.

The rearrangement links TRBV4-1 to TRBJ2-7; D may match TRBD1 or TRBD2 (5 bases each). CDR1 and CDR2 (germline): MGHRA, YSYEKL. V was clipped by 0 bases and J by 3 bases, with 18 bases between them. The CDR3 runs to 17 residues. CDR3 amino acids: CASSQDRGGDSLYEQYF. The CDR3 DNA reads as TGCGCCAGCAGCCAAGATCGTGGGGGAGACAGTCTCTACGAGCAGTACTTC.

V gene TRBV19 combines with J gene TRBJ1-2; D is unclear. Trimming left V 7 bases short and J 8 bases short, with 14 bases between. Germline values: CDR1 LNHDA, CDR2 SQIVND (reference sequence). The CDR3 has 12 amino acids. The chain's CDR3 is CASMGPYGGYTF. The CDR3, as DNA: TGTGCCAGTATGGGCCCCTATGGGGGCTACACCTTC. The whole variable domain, filled in from reference TRBV19 and TRBJ1-2, reads DGGITQSPKYLFRKEGQNVTLSCEQNLNHDAMYWYRQDPGQGLRLIYYSQIVNDFQKGDIAEGYSVSREKKESFPLTVTSAQKNPTAFYLCASMGPYGGYTFGSGTRLTVV.

This clone has a single count. V and J are TRBV29-1 and TRBJ2-7; no firm D call. From germline, CDR1 is SQVTM and CDR2 ANQGSEA. The CDR3 length is 13 residues. V shed 6 bases and J shed 6 bases, with 18 bases lying between them. The DNA for the CDR3 is TGCAGCGTGGGGAAAGTAAGGGCGTCCGAGCAGTACTTC. Amino acid sequence: CSVGKVRASEQYF.

The chain is built from TRBV24-1 and TRBJ1-2, with TRBD1 matching over 9 bases. The CDR3 has 14 amino acids. Germline CDR1 KGHDR, CDR2 SFDVKD. V dropped 4 bases and J dropped 7; count of bases not matched to a gene: 6. The CDR3 protein is CATSDPGTGFGYTF. CDR3 DNA sequence: TGTGCCACCAGTGACCCCGGGACAGGGTTTGGCTACACCTTC.

The V call is TRBV9, the J call TRBJ1-1; D is ambiguous. The CDR3 contains 15 residues. CDR1 is SGDLS, CDR2 YYNGEE, per germline. Between the trimmed V and J ends, which lost 0 bases and 6 bases, there was a span of 15 bases. The CDR3 DNA sequence: TGTGCCAGCAGCGTAGGTCCAGTCTCGAGGCCTGAAGCTTTCTTT. This sequence encodes CASSVGPVSRPEAFF.

The V call is TRBV19, the J call TRBJ1-1; D may be TRBD1 (6 bases). The V gene lost 4 bases and the J gene lost 1 base, with 13 bases spanning the gap. The CDR3 totals 15 residues. Germline CDR1 is LNHDA and CDR2 is SQIVND (reference sequence). The CDR3 loop is CASSTYTGRNTEAFF. CDR3 sequence (DNA): TGTGCCAGTAGTACCTACACAGGGAGGAACACTGAAGCTTTCTTT. Supplemented by reference TRBV19 and TRBJ1-1, the full variable domain reads DGGITQSPKYLFRKEGQNVTLSCEQNLNHDAMYWYRQDPGQGLRLIYYSQIVNDFQKGDIAEGYSVSREKKESFPLTVTSAQKNPTAFYLCASSTYTGRNTEAFFGQGTRLTVV.

V is TRBV29-1 and J is TRBJ1-2; 7 bases line up with TRBD1. V lost 4 bases, J lost 3 bases, and 5 bases stayed unmatched. Germline V CDR1 and CDR2: SQVTM, ANQGSEA. The length of the CDR3 is 13 residues. CDR3 sequence reads: CSVGTGLDYGYTF. In DNA, the CDR3 is TGCAGCGTTGGGACAGGTTTAGACTATGGCTACACCTTC.

The CDR3 here is CASTKGDMNTEAFF. The CDR3 DNA reads as TGTGCCAGCACCAAAGGGGATATGAACACTGAAGCTTTCTTT. The V and J genes are TRBV6-5 and TRBJ1-1; perhaps TRBD1 as D (5 bases). Germline V gene lookup returns CDR1 MNHEY and CDR2 SVGAGI. V was shortened by 7 bases and J by 0 bases, with 12 bases between the two germline ends. CDR3 length: 14 amino acids.